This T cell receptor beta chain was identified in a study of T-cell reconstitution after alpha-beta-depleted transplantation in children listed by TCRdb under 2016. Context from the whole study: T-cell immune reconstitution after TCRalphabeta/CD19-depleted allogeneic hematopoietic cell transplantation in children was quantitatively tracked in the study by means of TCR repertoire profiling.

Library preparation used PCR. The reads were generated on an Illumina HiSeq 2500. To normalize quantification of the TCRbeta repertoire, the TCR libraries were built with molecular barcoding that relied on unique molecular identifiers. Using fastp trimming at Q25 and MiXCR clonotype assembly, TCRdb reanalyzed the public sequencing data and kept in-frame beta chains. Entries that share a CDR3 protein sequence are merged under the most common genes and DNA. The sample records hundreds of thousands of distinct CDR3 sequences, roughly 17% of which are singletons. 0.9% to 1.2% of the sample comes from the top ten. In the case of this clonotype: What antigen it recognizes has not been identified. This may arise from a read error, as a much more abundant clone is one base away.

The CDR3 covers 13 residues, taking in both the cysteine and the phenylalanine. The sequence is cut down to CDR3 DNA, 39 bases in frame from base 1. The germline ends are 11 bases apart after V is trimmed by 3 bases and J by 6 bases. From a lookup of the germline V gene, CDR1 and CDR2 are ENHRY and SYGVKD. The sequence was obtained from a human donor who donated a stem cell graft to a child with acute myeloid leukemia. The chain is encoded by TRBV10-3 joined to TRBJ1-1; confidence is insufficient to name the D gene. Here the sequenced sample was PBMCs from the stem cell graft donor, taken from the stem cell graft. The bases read TGTGCCATCAGTGAAGTGAGGGTCGCTGAAGCTTTCTTT. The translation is CAISEVRVAEAFF.